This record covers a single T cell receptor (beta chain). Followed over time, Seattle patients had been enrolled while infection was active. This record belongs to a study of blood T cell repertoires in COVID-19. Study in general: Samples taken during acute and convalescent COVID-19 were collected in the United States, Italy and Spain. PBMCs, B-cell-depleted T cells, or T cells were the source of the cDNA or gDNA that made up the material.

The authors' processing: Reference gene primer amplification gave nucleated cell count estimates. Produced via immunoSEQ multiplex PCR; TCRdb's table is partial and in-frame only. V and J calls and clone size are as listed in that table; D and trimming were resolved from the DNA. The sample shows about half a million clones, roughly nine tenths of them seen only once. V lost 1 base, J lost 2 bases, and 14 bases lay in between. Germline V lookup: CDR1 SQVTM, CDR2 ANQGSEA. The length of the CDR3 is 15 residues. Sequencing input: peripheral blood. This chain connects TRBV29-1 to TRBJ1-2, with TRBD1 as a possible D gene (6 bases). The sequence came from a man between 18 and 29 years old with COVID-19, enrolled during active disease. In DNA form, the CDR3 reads TGCAGCGTTGAAGGGGCGGGGGGCGCGAACTATGGCTACACCTTC. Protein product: CSVEGAGGANYGYTF.